The text below deals with one T cell receptor beta chain. What it binds is unknown. PCR was performed using 60 Vbeta and 13 Jbeta primers. The protocol was immunoSEQ multiplex PCR, while the TCRdb copy is restricted to in-frame clones and leaves out a portion. The sample holds approximately 140,000 clones, 65% to 90% seen once. CDR1 MNHEY and CDR2 SVGAGI come from the germline V gene. Between the trimmed V and J ends, which lost 4 bases and 0 bases, there was a span of 13 bases. There are 15 residues in the CDR3. This sample is drawn from a study of cytomegalovirus exposure and HLA in healthy donors. Study summary: Unique TCR beta sequences numbering about 100 million came from roughly 180 million T cells in an earlier analysis. Whole-study results and caveats: About 87% or about 30% of the time was how often most TCR beta V segments were productive, according to an earlier analysis. The classifier reportedly diagnosed cytomegalovirus status with high specificity and sensitivity. Several V segments, TRBV6-2 and TRBV6-3 among them, could not be told apart and were dropped.

The sample consisted of PBMCs. This TCR came from a man aged 18 to 29 in good health and CMV-seronegative. The chain joins TRBV6-5 to TRBJ2-7; TRBD1 is a possible D gene (5 bases). The chain's CDR3 is CASSLTAPSSYEQYF. CDR3 nucleotides: TGTGCCAGCAGTTTGACAGCCCCGAGCTCCTACGAGCAGTACTTC.